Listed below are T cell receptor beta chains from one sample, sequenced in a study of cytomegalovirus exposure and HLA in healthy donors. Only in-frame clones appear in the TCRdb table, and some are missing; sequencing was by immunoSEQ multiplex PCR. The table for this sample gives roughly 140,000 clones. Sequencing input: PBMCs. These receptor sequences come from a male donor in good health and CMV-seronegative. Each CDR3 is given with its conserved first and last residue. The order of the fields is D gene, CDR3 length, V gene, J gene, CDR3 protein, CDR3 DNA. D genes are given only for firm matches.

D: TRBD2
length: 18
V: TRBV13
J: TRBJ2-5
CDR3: CASSLQSGVAGGPVSQYF
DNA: TGTGCCAGCAGCCTACAATCCGGAGTAGCGGGGGGACCCGTGTCCCAGTACTTC

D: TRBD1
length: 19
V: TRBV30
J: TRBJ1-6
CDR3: CAWSGGGQGGDLQGSPLHF
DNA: TGTGCCTGGAGTGGCGGCGGACAGGGTGGGGACCTACAGGGTTCACCCCTCCACTTT

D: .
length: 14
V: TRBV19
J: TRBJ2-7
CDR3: CASSLQGVDYEQYF
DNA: TGTGCCAGTAGTTTACAGGGTGTGGACTACGAGCAGTACTTC

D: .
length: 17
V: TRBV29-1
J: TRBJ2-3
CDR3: CSVEDRPRALGTDTQYF
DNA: TGCAGCGTTGAAGATCGGCCCAGGGCGTTGGGCACAGATACGCAGTATTTT

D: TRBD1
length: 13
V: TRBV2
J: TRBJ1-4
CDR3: CATGGTGVEKLFF
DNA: TGTGCCACCGGGGGGACAGGGGTGGAAAAACTGTTTTTT

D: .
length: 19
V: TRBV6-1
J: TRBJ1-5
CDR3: CASSASPQGRSYSNQPQHF
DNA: TGTGCCAGCAGTGCTAGTCCACAGGGCCGGTCATACAGCAATCAGCCCCAGCATTTT

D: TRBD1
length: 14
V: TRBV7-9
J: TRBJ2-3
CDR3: CASSTRQGADTQYF
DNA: TGTGCCAGCAGCACCCGACAGGGGGCAGATACGCAGTATTTT

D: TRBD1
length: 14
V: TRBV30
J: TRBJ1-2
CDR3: CAWSAGQQNYGYTF
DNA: TGTGCCTGGAGTGCGGGACAGCAAAACTATGGCTACACCTTC

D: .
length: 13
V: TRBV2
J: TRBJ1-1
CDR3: CASNTGPGTEAFF
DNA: TGTGCCAGCAATACAGGCCCCGGGACTGAAGCTTTCTTT

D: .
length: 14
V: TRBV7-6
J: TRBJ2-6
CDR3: CASSGGSGANVLTF
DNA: TGTGCCAGCAGTGGGGGGTCTGGGGCCAACGTCCTGACTTTC

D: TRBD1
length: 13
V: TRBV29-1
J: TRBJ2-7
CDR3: CSVEEDRAYEQYF
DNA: TGCAGCGTTGAAGAGGACAGGGCCTACGAGCAGTACTTC

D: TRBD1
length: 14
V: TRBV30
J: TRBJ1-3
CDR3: CAWSRDRSGNTIYF
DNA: TGTGCCTGGAGTCGGGACAGATCTGGAAACACCATATATTTT

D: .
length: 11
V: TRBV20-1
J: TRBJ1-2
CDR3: CSWRVNYGYTF
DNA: TGCAGCTGGAGGGTCAACTATGGCTACACCTTC

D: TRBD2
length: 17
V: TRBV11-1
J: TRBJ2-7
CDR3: CASSFQSTSGPSGEQYF
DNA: TGTGCCAGCAGCTTCCAATCGACTAGCGGGCCTTCGGGCGAGCAGTACTTC

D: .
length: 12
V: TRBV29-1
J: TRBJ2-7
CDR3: CSVRRGIYEQYF
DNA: TGCAGCGTCCGTAGGGGGATCTACGAGCAGTACTTC

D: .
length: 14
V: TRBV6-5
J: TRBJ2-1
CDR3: CASSYSRVYNEQFF
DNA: TGTGCCAGCAGTTACTCACGGGTATACAATGAGCAGTTCTTC

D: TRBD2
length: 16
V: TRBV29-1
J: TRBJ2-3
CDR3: CSTGLAGVVATDTQYF
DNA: TGCAGCACCGGACTAGCGGGAGTCGTGGCCACAGATACGCAGTATTTT

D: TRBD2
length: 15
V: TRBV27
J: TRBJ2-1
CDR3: CASSLGSGSGNEQFF
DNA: TGTGCCAGCAGTTTAGGTAGCGGGAGTGGCAATGAGCAGTTCTTC

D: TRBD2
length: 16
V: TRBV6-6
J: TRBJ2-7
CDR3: CASSSLPTSGLYEQYF
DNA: TGTGCCAGCAGTTCACTCCCGACTAGCGGGCTTTACGAGCAGTACTTC

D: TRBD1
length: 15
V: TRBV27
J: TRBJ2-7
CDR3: CASRPREGATYEQYF
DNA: TGTGCCAGCAGGCCTCGCGAGGGGGCTACCTACGAGCAGTACTTC

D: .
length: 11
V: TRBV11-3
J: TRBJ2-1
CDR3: CASSLDDEQFF
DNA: TGTGCCAGCAGCTTAGACGATGAGCAGTTCTTC

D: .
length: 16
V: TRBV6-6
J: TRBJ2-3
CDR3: CASSLPSGGRVDTQYF
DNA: TGTGCCAGCAGCCTCCCCAGCGGAGGTCGGGTAGATACGCAGTATTTT

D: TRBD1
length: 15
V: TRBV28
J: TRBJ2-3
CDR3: CASDLNGQGTDTQYF
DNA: TGTGCCAGCGATCTTAATGGACAGGGAACAGATACGCAGTATTTT

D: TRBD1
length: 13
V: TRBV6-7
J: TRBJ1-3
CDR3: CASFDRAGNTIYF
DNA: TGTGCCAGCTTTGACAGGGCAGGAAACACCATATATTTT

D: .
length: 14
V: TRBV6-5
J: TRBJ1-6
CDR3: CASSRYTENSPLHF
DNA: TGTGCCAGCAGCCGTTATACCGAGAATTCACCCCTCCACTTT

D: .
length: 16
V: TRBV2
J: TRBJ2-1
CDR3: CASSEELARAYNEQFF
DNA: TGTGCCAGCAGTGAAGAGCTAGCGAGGGCTTACAATGAGCAGTTCTTC

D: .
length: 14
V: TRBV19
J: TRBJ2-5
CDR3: CASSIRPPGETQYF
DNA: TGTGCCAGTAGTATCCGGCCTCCGGGGGAGACCCAGTACTTC

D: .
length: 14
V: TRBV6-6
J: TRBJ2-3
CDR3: CASGSGSLSDTQYF
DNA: TGTGCCAGCGGATCAGGCTCCCTTTCGGATACGCAGTATTTT